The clone carrying this T cell receptor beta chain was counted a few times. Per sample, no less than 5 micrograms of total RNA were extracted. The sample belongs to a study of blood T cells in healthy people across ages. A sample-barcoded 5' primer and a J-beta primer mix were used in a second PCR of roughly 6 to 11 cycles. Each cDNA molecule carried a tag from a template-switch adaptor that contained 12 random nucleotides. One entry per CDR3 protein, called by TCRdb with MiXCR from the 5' RACE reads. The sample contains about 900,000 distinct CDR3 sequences, roughly 43% of which appear only once. The CDR3 extends over 11 amino acids. V lost 6 bases and J lost 5, with 9 bases in between. Germline CDR1 and CDR2: DFQATT and SNEGSKA (reference sequence).

V usage is TRBV20-1 and J usage is TRBJ2-3; D is unresolved. The receptor was isolated from a man aged 30-40 years in good health. What was sequenced was blood. This CDR3 reads CSAVRQDTQYF. The DNA for the CDR3 is TGCAGTGCGGTGAGACAAGATACGCAGTATTTT.